This T cell receptor beta chain emerged from a study of T-cell memory formation after mild COVID-19. General study findings and limits: Cross-reactive memory appears to have joined, as suggested by some responding clones showing up in pre-infection memory.

The J segment lost 5 bases and the V segment lost 4 bases, leaving 7 bases of the junction unmatched. This CDR3 region has 14 residues. The V gene's germline CDR1 is SGHRS and CDR2 YFSETQ. 5'RACE with constant-segment primers built TCRalpha and TCRbeta cDNA libraries with UMIs. TCRdb re-called the 5' RACE reads with MiXCR, one entry per CDR3 protein. Of under 300,000 distinct CDR3 sequences listed, roughly 8.2% were seen once; the top ten hold approximately 22%. This clonotype has more than one count but fewer than ten. Antigen specificity is unknown. The origin of this receptor is a man aged 18 to 29 who had mild COVID-19 (a few samples of this study predate the infection). Cell type and time point are not known. This chain links TRBV5-1 with TRBJ2-5; 8 bases agree with TRBD1. The sequenced sample consisted of PBMCs or a T cell subset sorted from them (not recorded which). CDR3 DNA: TGCGCCAGCAGCCAGACAGGGGTAGCGGAGACCCAGTACTTC. It is translated as CASSQTGVAETQYF.